Listed here are 24 T cell receptor beta chains from one sample, sequenced in a study of T cell responses to AZD1222 COVID-19 vaccine. Sequencing was performed with immunoSEQ multiplex PCR; in TCRdb, only in-frame clones are kept and a portion is missing. The sample has 160,000 or so clones, roughly 91% seen once. This sample comprised peripheral blood, obtained on day 0 of AZD1222 vaccination. These receptors originate from an adult in good health.

The chain combines TRBV7-9 with TRBJ2-5; D is uncertain. Germline values: CDR1 SEHNR, CDR2 FQNEAQ (reference sequence). V was shortened by 3 bases and J by 3 bases, with 11 bases between the two germline ends. This CDR3 has 14 residues. In DNA, the CDR3 is TGTGCCAGCAGCTTGGTGTTGGCAGAAGAGACCCAGTACTTC. This codes for CASSLVLAEETQYF.

The rearrangement joins TRBV6-5 to TRBJ2-1; TRBD1 matches 11 bases. Losses at the gene ends were 5 bases for V and 8 bases for J; bases not matched to a gene: 8. The CDR3 has 15 residues. Germline CDR1 is MNHEY and CDR2 is SVGAGI. The CDR3, as DNA: TGTGCCAGCAGTCCCGGGACAGGGGGGATGTATGAGCAGTTCTTC. Its translation is CASSPGTGGMYEQFF.

This clone was seen once. V and J are TRBV25-1 and TRBJ1-4, with 9 bases fitting TRBD1. Germline V gene lookup returns CDR1 MGHDK and CDR2 SYGVNS. This CDR3 is built from 14 residues. V was pared by 4 bases and J by 8 bases, with 5 bases of the junction left unmatched. The CDR3 DNA is TGTGCCAGCAGTGCCTGGACAGGGGCCGAAAAACTGTTTTTT. Its protein is CASSAWTGAEKLFF.

The V call is TRBV14, the J call TRBJ2-6; no clear D. V lost 2 bases to trimming and J lost 4 bases, with 9 bases between them. Germline V CDR1 and CDR2: SGHDN, FVKESK. CDR3 length equals 15 residues. The CDR3 DNA is TGTGCCAGCAGCCAAAGGAATTCCGGGGCCAACGTCCTGACTTTC. Translated: CASSQRNSGANVLTF.

This rearrangement joins TRBV5-5 to TRBJ2-2; D is undetermined. This CDR3 has 15 residues. V shed 4 bases and J shed 4 bases, with 14 bases lying between them. Germline lookup yields CDR1 SGHKS and CDR2 YYEKEE (reference sequence). The DNA of the CDR3 is TGTGCCAGCAGCCGCAATCAGGCTTTCACCGGGGAGCTGTTTTTT. Amino acids: CASSRNQAFTGELFF.

The chain couples TRBV5-6 to TRBJ2-1, with TRBD2 as a possible D gene (5 bases). This CDR3 is built from 14 residues. Germline V gene sequence: CDR1 SGHDT, CDR2 YYEEEE. The ends were cut back, 1 base at V and 3 bases at J, with 8 bases in the middle. CDR3 amino acids: CASSLLGLYNEQFF. CDR3 sequence (DNA): TGTGCCAGCAGCTTGTTAGGACTCTACAATGAGCAGTTCTTC.

The V gene is TRBV10-3, the J gene TRBJ2-5; TRBD2 matches at 7 bases. The CDR3 covers 14 residues. Germline V gene sequence: CDR1 ENHRY, CDR2 SYGVKD. V lost 10 bases and J lost 2; bases outside the gene matches: 10. CDR3 protein: CATGGSGQQETQYF. Written as DNA, the CDR3 is TGTGCCACGGGGGGTAGCGGACAACAAGAGACCCAGTACTTC.

The chain has TRBV28 and TRBJ2-7; no reliable D call. V was cut by 7 bases and J by 2 bases, with 9 bases left in between. In germline, CDR1 is MDHEN, CDR2 SYDVKM. The CDR3 has 12 residues. The CDR3 coding sequence is TGTGCCAGCAAACCGGCGGCCTACGAGCAGTACTTC. Residues: CASKPAAYEQYF.

The V and J genes are TRBV7-8 and TRBJ1-6; D perhaps matches TRBD1 (6 bases). Looked up from germline, CDR1 is SGHVS and CDR2 is FQNEAQ. V shed 6 bases and J shed 8 bases, with 20 bases lying between them. This CDR3 region has 16 residues. The CDR3 region is CASRGQRGASHSPLHF. The CDR3 DNA is TGTGCCAGCAGGGGACAACGGGGGGCAAGTCATTCACCCCTCCACTTT.

The CDR3 DNA sequence: TGTGCCAGCAGTGAAGCTTCCGGGGGACACCGGGAGCTGTTTTTT. Translating gives CASSEASGGHRELFF. The genes are TRBV6-1 and TRBJ2-2, with D possibly being TRBD1 or TRBD2 (6 bases each). This CDR3 comprises 15 residues. Per germline, CDR1 MNHNS and CDR2 SASEGT. V was cut by 0 bases and J by 9 bases, with 14 bases left in between.

The chain carries TRBV30 and TRBJ2-3; 7 bases line up with TRBD1. The CDR3 has 12 amino acids. Germline assignment: CDR1 GTSNPN and CDR2 SVGIG (reference sequence). V was clipped by 3 bases and J by 4 bases; unmatched bases: 1. CDR3 amino acids: CAWSQGADTQYF. As DNA, the CDR3 is TGTGCCTGGAGCCAGGGGGCAGATACGCAGTATTTT. Full variable domain (rest looked up from reference TRBV30 and TRBJ2-3): SQTIHQWPATLVQPVGSPLSLECTVEGTSNPNLYWYRQAAGRGLQLLFYSVGIGQISSEVPQNLSASRPQDRQFILSSKKLLLSDSGFYLCAWSQGADTQYFGPGTRLTVL.

The V and J genes are TRBV19 and TRBJ1-3; 7 nucleotides agree with TRBD1. In germline, CDR1 is LNHDA, CDR2 SQIVND (reference sequence). Trimming cost V 6 bases and J 3 bases; bases outside gene matches: 5. CDR3 length equals 14 residues. DNA of the CDR3: TGTGCCAGTAGACCGGACAGGAATGGAAACACCATATATTTT. It is translated as CASRPDRNGNTIYF.

This chain joins TRBV18 and TRBJ2-1; 8 bases line up with TRBD2. CDR3 length: 16 residues. The J segment lost 6 bases and the V segment lost 5 bases, leaving 12 bases of the junction unmatched. Germline lookup yields CDR1 KGHSH and CDR2 LQKENI. In DNA, the CDR3 is TGTGCCAGCTCATCACTTGGGACTAGAGGAGCCAATGAGCAGTTCTTC. Its translation: CASSSLGTRGANEQFF. The variable domain in full, with the rest retrieved from reference TRBV18 and TRBJ2-1, is NAGVMQNPRHLVRRRGQEARLRCSPMKGHSHVYWYRQLPEEGLKFMVYLQKENIIDESGMPKERFSAEFPKEGPSILRIQQVVRGDSAAYFCASSSLGTRGANEQFFGPGTRLTVL.

V usage is TRBV6-1 and J usage is TRBJ2-3, with D perhaps TRBD1 (6 bases). Germline values: CDR1 MNHNS, CDR2 SASEGT. V lost 1 base to trimming and J lost 13 bases, with 12 bases between them. CDR3 length equals 12 residues. CDR3 region: CASSEGPGEKYF. Written as DNA, the CDR3 is TGTGCCAGCAGTGAAGGCCCAGGGGAGAAGTATTTT.

CDR3 nucleotides: TGTGCCAGTAGTGGTTCAGGGGCCCTGCGGACTGAAGCTTTCTTT. As protein: CASSGSGALRTEAFF. The chain uses TRBV19 and TRBJ1-1, with D maybe TRBD1 (6 bases). This CDR3 has 15 amino acids. V lost 5 bases to trimming and J lost 5 bases, with 18 bases between them. CDR1 LNHDA and CDR2 SQIVND come from the germline V gene (reference sequence).

The rearrangement links TRBV3-1 (or the pseudogene TRBV3-2) to TRBJ1-2; TRBD1 is a possible D gene (5 bases). Germline V CDR1 and CDR2: LGHDT, YNNKEL (reference sequence). V lost 1 base and J 4 bases, leaving 16 bases between the germline ends. The CDR3 is 16 amino acids. CDR3 DNA: TGTGCCAGCAGCCAAGGGGGGGGAGGCGCCCTCTATGGCTACACCTTC. Encoded protein: CASSQGGGGALYGYTF.

The rearrangement links TRBV5-4 to TRBJ1-3; D might be TRBD1 (6 bases). Per the germline V gene, CDR1 is SGHNT and CDR2 is YYREEE (reference sequence). This CDR3 has 14 residues. Trimming pared 0 bases from V and 2 bases from J, leaving 6 bases between. DNA for the CDR3: TGTGCCAGCAGCTTGGCAGGGGCTGGAAACACCATATATTTT. It specifies CASSLAGAGNTIYF.

The V gene is TRBV9, the J gene TRBJ2-1; weak D call: TRBD2 (6 bases). The V and J ends lost 0 bases and 3 bases respectively, with 10 bases between them. Looked up from germline, CDR1 is SGDLS and CDR2 is YYNGEE. The CDR3 spans 15 residues. The CDR3 DNA reads TGTGCCAGCAGCGTAGGGGTCGGGAGCTACAATGAGCAGTTCTTC. The encoded protein is CASSVGVGSYNEQFF.

The chain uses TRBV2 and TRBJ1-3; D unresolved. Germline V lookup: CDR1 SNHLY, CDR2 FYNNEI. CDR3 size: 17 residues. With 0 bases removed from V and 2 bases from J, the gap between germline ends came to 14 bases. The chain's CDR3 is CASSEAIVRSAGNTIYF. CDR3 nucleotides: TGTGCCAGCAGTGAAGCGATAGTCAGGTCGGCTGGAAACACCATATATTTT.

This clone was seen just once. The J gene is TRBJ1-5, the V gene TRBV3-1 (or the pseudogene TRBV3-2); tentative D call: TRBD1 (5 bases). Trimming took 4 bases from V and 3 from J, leaving 10 bases between them. The CDR3 contains 14 residues. Looked up from germline, CDR1 is LGHDT and CDR2 is YNNKEL (reference sequence). CDR3 DNA: TGTGCCAGCAGCCTAGACAGAACCAATCAGCCCCAGCATTTT. This gives the protein CASSLDRTNQPQHF.

The V gene is TRBV5-4, the J gene TRBJ1-1; D is ambiguous. The CDR3 is 14 residues long. Deletions cut 9 bases from V and 0 bases from J, with 15 bases between. CDR1 SGHNT and CDR2 YYREEE come from the germline V gene (reference sequence). The CDR3 spells CATRPESMNTEAFF. CDR3 DNA: TGTGCCACCCGTCCGGAGTCTATGAACACTGAAGCTTTCTTT.

V gene TRBV28 combines with J gene TRBJ1-5; 8 bases are shared with TRBD1. This CDR3 is built from 16 residues. The ends lost 3 bases at V and 7 bases at J; junction bases unmatched: 11. Germline-derived CDR1 and CDR2 are MDHEN and SYDVKM. The CDR3 nucleotides read TGTGCCAGCAGTTTTGCAACAGGGGGGACGAAGCAGCCCCAGCATTTT. Its protein product is CASSFATGGTKQPQHF. Combining the CDR3 with reference TRBV28 and TRBJ1-5 gives the whole variable domain DVKVTQSSRYLVKRTGEKVFLECVQDMDHENMFWYRQDPGLGLRLIYFSYDVKMKEKGDIPEGYSVSREKKERFSLILESASTNQTSMYLCASSFATGGTKQPQHFGDGTRLSIL.

The CDR3 nucleotides are TGTGCCAGTAGCAAGAGCCCAGGGACAGGGACTATAGGAGATACGCAGTATTTT. The encoded protein is CASSKSPGTGTIGDTQYF. The rearrangement uses TRBV19 and TRBJ2-3; 9 nucleotides line up with TRBD1. The CDR3 sequence is 18 residues long. CDR1 and CDR2 from the germline V gene are LNHDA and SQIVND (reference sequence). The ends lost 6 bases at V and 5 bases at J; junction bases unmatched: 18.

The chain has TRBV5-1 and TRBJ2-5; possible D gene TRBD1, 5 bases. Germline loops: CDR1 SGHRS, CDR2 YFSETQ. The CDR3 has 15 residues. V was cut by 3 bases and J by 5 bases, with 17 bases left in between. CDR3 protein: CASSSAPQGWETQYF. CDR3 nucleotide sequence: TGCGCCAGCAGCTCGGCCCCCCAGGGTTGGGAGACCCAGTACTTC.